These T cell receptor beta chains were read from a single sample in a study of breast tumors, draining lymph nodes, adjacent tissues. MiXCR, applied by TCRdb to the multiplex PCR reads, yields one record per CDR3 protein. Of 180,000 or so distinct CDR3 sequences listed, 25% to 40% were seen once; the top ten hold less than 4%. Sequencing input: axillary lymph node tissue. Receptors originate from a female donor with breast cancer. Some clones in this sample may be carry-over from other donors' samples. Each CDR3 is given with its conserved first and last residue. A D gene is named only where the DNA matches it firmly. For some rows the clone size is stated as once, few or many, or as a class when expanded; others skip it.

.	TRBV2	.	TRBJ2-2	TGTGCCAGCAGGGAGTTAACTAGCGGGGAGCTGTTTTTT	CASRELTSGELFF
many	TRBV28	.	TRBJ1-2	TGTGCCAGCAGTTTAAGGCCGGGGCGGGCCGGAGGATATGGCTACACCTTC	CASSLRPGRAGGYGYTF
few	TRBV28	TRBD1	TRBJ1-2	TGTGCCAGCAGCACCTCCGGGACAGGGGGACGTGGCTACACCTTC	CASSTSGTGGRGYTF
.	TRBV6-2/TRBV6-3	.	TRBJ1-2	TGTGCCAGCAGGCCGGGACGGCGATTATTCTATGGCTACACCTTC	CASRPGRRLFYGYTF
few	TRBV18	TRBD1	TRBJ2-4	TGTGCCAGCTCACCGCGGACAGGGGGCACGGCCAAAAACATTCAGTACTTC	CASSPRTGGTAKNIQYF
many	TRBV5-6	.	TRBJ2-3	TGTGCCAGCAGCTGGGGGGACACAGATACGCAGTATTTT	CASSWGDTDTQYF
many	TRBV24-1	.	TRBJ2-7	TGTGCCACCAGTCTGTCAGGGGACTTACGAGGGCAGTACTTC	CATSLSGDLRGQYF
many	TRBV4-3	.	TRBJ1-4	TGCGCCAGCAGCCAAGATCTAGGGGAGCCTGTTAATGAAAAACTGTTTTTT	CASSQDLGEPVNEKLFF
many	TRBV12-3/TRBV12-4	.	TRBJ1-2	TGTGCCAGCAGTAGTCGGAGCGGCTACACCTTC	CASSSRSGYTF
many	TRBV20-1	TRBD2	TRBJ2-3	TGCAGTGCTAGAGATGGGTTAGCGGGGGTATGGGCAGCAGATACGCAGTATTTT	CSARDGLAGVWAADTQYF
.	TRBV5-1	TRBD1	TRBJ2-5	TGCGCCAGCAGCTTGGAGGGGACAGGGGACGAGGCCCAGTACTTC	CASSLEGTGDEAQYF
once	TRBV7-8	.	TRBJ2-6	TGTGCCAGCGCCCCGGGGCAGGTTCTCTCTGGGGCCAGCGTCCTGACTTTC	CASAPGQVLSGASVLTF
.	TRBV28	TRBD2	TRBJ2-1	TGTGCCAGCAGTTTATCTACGGGGGGGTACTCCTACAATGAGCAGTTCTTC	CASSLSTGGYSYNEQFF
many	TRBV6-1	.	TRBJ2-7	TGTGCCAGCAGTCGGGACGATCTCACCTACGAGCAGTACTTC	CASSRDDLTYEQYF
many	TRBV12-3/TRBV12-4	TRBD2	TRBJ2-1	TGTGCCAGCAGAAGGAGCGGGAGGGCCGACAATGAGCAGTTCTTC	CASRRSGRADNEQFF
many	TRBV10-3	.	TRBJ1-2	TGTGCCATCAGTGAAATGTCCAGGGGTAACTATGGCTACACCTTC	CAISEMSRGNYGYTF
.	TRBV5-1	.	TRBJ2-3	TGCGCCAGCAGCTTGAGCGGACGCACAGATACGCAGTATTTT	CASSLSGRTDTQYF
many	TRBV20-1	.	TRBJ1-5	TGCAGTGCTAGAGAAGGCGCGTTTGGTGGGGAGCCCCAGCATTTT	CSAREGAFGGEPQHF
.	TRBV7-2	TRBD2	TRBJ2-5	TGTGCCAGCAGCTTAATCGGGGGGAAAGAGACCCAGTACTTC	CASSLIGGKETQYF
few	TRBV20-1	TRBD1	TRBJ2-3	TGCAGTGCGACAGGACAGGGGGCGGATACGCAGTATTTT	CSATGQGADTQYF
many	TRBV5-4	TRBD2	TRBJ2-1	TGTGCCAGCACCTTCGGACTAGCGGGATCTAACAATGAGCAGTTCTTC	CASTFGLAGSNNEQFF
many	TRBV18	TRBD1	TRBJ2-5	TGTGCCAGCTCACCGCGACAGGGGAAGGGTATGACCCAGTACTTC	CASSPRQGKGMTQYF
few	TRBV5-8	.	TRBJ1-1	TGTGCCAGCAGCCCTACTAAAGCTTTCTTT	CASSPTKAFF
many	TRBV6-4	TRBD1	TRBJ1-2	TGTGCCAGCAGTCCGGACAGGGGTAGCAATGGCTACACCTTC	CASSPDRGSNGYTF
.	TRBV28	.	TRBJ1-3	TGTGCCAGCTACTCCTGGGGTTCCTCTGGAAACACCATATATTTT	CASYSWGSSGNTIYF
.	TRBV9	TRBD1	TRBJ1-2	TGTGCCAGCAGCGTTGGGACAGGGGGGATGATGGATGGCTACACCTTC	CASSVGTGGMMDGYTF
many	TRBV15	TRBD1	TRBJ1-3	TGTGCCACCAGCAGTGGACAGGGTGGAACTGGAAACACCATATATTTT	CATSSGQGGTGNTIYF
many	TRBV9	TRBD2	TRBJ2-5	TGTGCCAGCAGCGTAGGGGCTAGCGGGGGGGTGGAGACCCAGTACTTC	CASSVGASGGVETQYF
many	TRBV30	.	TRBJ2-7	TGTGCCTGGACAGGAGGCTACGAGCAGTACTTC	CAWTGGYEQYF
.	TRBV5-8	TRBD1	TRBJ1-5	TGTGCCAGCAGCCCGGGACAGGGGTTAGTAGATCAGCCCCAGCATTTT	CASSPGQGLVDQPQHF
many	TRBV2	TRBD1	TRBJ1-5	TGTGCCAGCAGTGGTCACAGGGGATTGAATCAGCCCCAGCATTTT	CASSGHRGLNQPQHF
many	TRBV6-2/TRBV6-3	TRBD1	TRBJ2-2	TGTGCCAGCAGTTACGGGACAGTCAACACCGGGGAGCTGTTTTTT	CASSYGTVNTGELFF
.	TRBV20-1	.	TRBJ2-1	TGCAGTGCTAGAGATCTGGGAGTAAGGCCGTTCTTC	CSARDLGVRPFF
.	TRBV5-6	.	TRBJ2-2	TGTGCCAGCAGCTTGGTCGATGAGCTGTTTTTT	CASSLVDELFF